A single sample gave rise to the 24 T cell receptor beta chains below, sequenced in a study of blood T cell repertoires in COVID-19. Only in-frame clones appear in the TCRdb table, and some are missing; sequencing was by immunoSEQ multiplex PCR. The top ten hold 28% of the sample, which has over 110,000 clones, approximately 90% seen once. Sequencing input: peripheral blood. These TCRs come from a human donor in a cohort sampled during active COVID-19.

On this clone: One end of the junction does not line up with germline, which may come from a read error. The V call is TRBV20-1, the J call TRBJ1-6; possibly TRBD1 for D (5 bases). The length of the CDR3 is 11 residues. From germline, CDR1 is DFQATT and CDR2 SNEGSKA (reference sequence). The CDR3 sequence is CSVRDQGALHF. The CDR3 nucleotides read TGCAGTGTTAGAGATCAAGGGGCCCTCCACTTT.

V gene TRBV7-9 combines with J gene TRBJ1-1; D is possibly TRBD1 (6 bases). The CDR3 length is 15 residues. Trimming took off 5 bases at V and 2 bases at J, with 15 bases between the two ends. CDR1 is SEHNR, CDR2 FQNEAQ, per germline (reference sequence). This CDR3 reads CASSQGAGDNTEAFF. The CDR3 DNA reads as TGTGCCAGCAGCCAAGGGGCAGGGGACAACACTGAAGCTTTCTTT.

V gene TRBV19 combines with J gene TRBJ1-1, with D unresolved. The CDR3 is 15 residues long. Germline loops: CDR1 LNHDA, CDR2 SQIVND (reference sequence). V gave up 1 base and J gave up 4 bases, with 13 bases separating them. The CDR3 DNA reads TGTGCCAGTAGTATAGTTGGCCAGCGGACCACTGAAGCTTTCTTT. Translating gives CASSIVGQRTTEAFF.

The chain has TRBV7-9 and TRBJ1-5; 9 bases are a match to TRBD1. J gave up 5 bases and V 5 bases, and 7 bases lay outside the gene matches. The CDR3 covers 15 residues. Germline V CDR1 and CDR2: SEHNR, FQNEAQ (reference sequence). CDR3 coding DNA: TGTGCCAGCAGCACGGGACAGGGTTCGGATCAGCCCCAGCATTTT. It codes for CASSTGQGSDQPQHF.

The chain recombines TRBV4-1 with TRBJ2-1, with TRBD2 identical over 7 bases. Germline V CDR1 and CDR2: MGHRA, YSYEKL. Losses at the gene ends were 0 bases for V and 5 bases for J; bases not matched to a gene: 10. The CDR3 consists of 17 residues. CDR3 coding DNA: TGCGCCAGCAGCCAAGATCTCGGGGCTAGCGGTAACAATGAGCAGTTCTTC. It yields the protein CASSQDLGASGNNEQFF.

This sequence joins TRBV4-3 and TRBJ2-7; 9 bases line up with TRBD1. This CDR3 comprises 17 residues. Losses at the gene ends were 2 bases for V and 5 bases for J; bases not matched to a gene: 13. Germline loops: CDR1 LGHNA, CDR2 YSLEER. The CDR3 region is CASSQQKGPGQGNEQYF. The CDR3 DNA reads as TGCGCCAGCAGCCAACAAAAGGGGCCGGGACAGGGAAACGAGCAGTACTTC.

The chain couples TRBV7-9 to TRBJ2-5; D remains unclear. Germline-derived CDR1 and CDR2 are SEHNR and FQNEAQ (reference sequence). V was trimmed by 1 base and J by 7 bases, leaving 7 bases between them. This CDR3 has 12 residues. The CDR3 spells CASSLESGTQYF. In DNA form, the CDR3 reads TGTGCCAGCAGCTTAGAGTCAGGGACCCAGTACTTC. Supplemented by reference TRBV7-9 and TRBJ2-5, the full variable domain reads DTGVSQNPRHKITKRGQNVTFRCDPISEHNRLYWYRQTLGQGPEFLTYFQNEAQLEKSRLLSDRFSAERPKGSFSTLEIQRTEQGDSAMYLCASSLESGTQYFGPGTRLLVL.

The chain has TRBV4-2 and TRBJ2-1; perhaps TRBD2 as D (6 bases). CDR3 length equals 14 residues. V was shortened by 2 bases and J by 9 bases, with 14 bases between the two germline ends. CDR1 and CDR2 (germline): LGHNA, YNFKEQ. The CDR3 region has the DNA TGTGCCAGCAGCCAATCCATAAACGGGGGTGAGCAGTTCTTC. It translates to CASSQSINGGEQFF.

The V and J genes are TRBV30 and TRBJ1-2; tentatively, D is TRBD1 (5 bases). V was trimmed by 1 base and J by 4 bases, leaving 7 bases between them. This CDR3 is 12 amino acids long. CDR1 is GTSNPN, CDR2 SVGIG, per germline (reference sequence). The CDR3 loop reads CAWSGGAYGYTF. In nucleotides, the CDR3 is TGTGCCTGGAGTGGGGGCGCCTATGGCTACACCTTC.

V usage is TRBV30 and J usage is TRBJ1-1, with unresolved D. From germline, CDR1 is GTSNPN and CDR2 SVGIG (reference sequence). CDR3 length equals 12 residues. The germline V and J ends were trimmed by 4 bases and 4 bases, with 10 bases remaining between them. For the CDR3, the DNA is TGTGCCTGGATCGGGAAGGGCACTGAAGCTTTCTTT. Translating it yields CAWIGKGTEAFF.

J is TRBJ2-5 and V is TRBV5-5; 8 bases are shared with TRBD1. V was clipped by 5 bases and J by 2 bases; unmatched bases: 8. The CDR3 totals 15 residues. In germline, CDR1 is SGHKS, CDR2 YYEKEE (reference sequence). CDR3 coding DNA: TGTGCCAGCAGTACGAGGACAGGGAAGCAAGAGACCCAGTACTTC. Translation gives CASSTRTGKQETQYF.

The rearrangement joins TRBV18 to TRBJ2-6; 8 nucleotides align to TRBD1. With 0 bases clipped from V and 0 bases from J, the junction kept 7 bases outside the gene matches. Germline V gene lookup returns CDR1 KGHSH and CDR2 LQKENI. The CDR3 consists of 19 residues. The CDR3 reads CASSPPRQGLISGANVLTF. The CDR3 nucleotides are TGTGCCAGCTCACCACCTCGACAGGGGCTTATCTCTGGGGCCAACGTCCTGACTTTC.

The chain employs TRBV3-1 (or the pseudogene TRBV3-2) and TRBJ1-1; TRBD1 aligns across 8 bases. CDR3 length equals 13 residues. The germline gives CDR1 LGHDT, CDR2 YNNKEL (reference sequence). V gave up 3 bases and J gave up 13 bases; unmatched junction bases: 10. CDR3 in amino acids: CASSQMQGAAGFF. The CDR3 DNA is TGTGCCAGCAGCCAGATGCAGGGGGCGGCGGGTTTCTTT.

The rearrangement joins TRBV5-1 to TRBJ2-5; D unresolved. CDR3 length: 14 amino acids. Germline CDR1 reads SGHRS; CDR2 reads YFSETQ. The ends were cut back, 4 bases at V and 1 base at J, with 11 bases in the middle. The CDR3 spells CASSPSVRQETQYF. The CDR3 coding sequence is TGCGCCAGCAGCCCCTCGGTCCGCCAAGAGACCCAGTACTTC.

CDR3: CASSGQQGDLRNTQYF. The CDR3 region has the DNA TGTGCCAGTAGTGGGCAACAGGGGGACTTGCGGAATACGCAGTATTTT. V gene TRBV19 combines with J gene TRBJ2-3, with TRBD1 matching over 8 bases. The CDR3 length is 16 residues. Germline CDR1 reads LNHDA; CDR2 reads SQIVND (reference sequence). The V and J ends lost 5 bases and 7 bases, in that order; junction bases with no gene match: 14.

This sequence joins TRBV6-5 and TRBJ2-2; maybe TRBD2 (5 bases). Trimming removed 2 bases from V and 7 bases from J, with 8 bases in between. Germline V gene sequence: CDR1 MNHEY, CDR2 SVGAGI. The CDR3 runs 13 residues. CDR3 protein: CASSYGRVGELFF. The CDR3, as DNA: TGTGCCAGCAGTTACGGGAGAGTCGGGGAGCTGTTTTTT.

As regards this clone: Other nucleotide sequences in the sample specify the same CDR3. V is TRBV29-1 and J is TRBJ2-7, with 9 bases fitting TRBD1. With V trimmed by 4 bases and J by 2 bases, 3 bases remained unmatched. CDR3 size: 13 residues. Germline assignment: CDR1 SQVTM and CDR2 ANQGSEA. CDR3 protein: CSVVGQGPYEQYF. CDR3 DNA: TGCAGCGTTGTGGGACAGGGCCCCTACGAGCAGTACTTC.

This clone was recorded only once. CDR3 nucleotides: TGTGCCAGCAGTGAAGTCCACGGGGGTGATAACTATGGCTACACCTTC. It yields the protein CASSEVHGGDNYGYTF. J is TRBJ1-2 and V is TRBV2, with D tentatively TRBD1 (5 bases). The V end was cut by 1 base, the J end by 1 base, with 13 bases between. CDR3 length: 16 residues. Germline CDR1 SNHLY, CDR2 FYNNEI. Combining the CDR3 with reference TRBV2 and TRBJ1-2 gives the whole variable domain EPEVTQTPSHQVTQMGQEVILRCVPISNHLYFYWYRQILGQKVEFLVSFYNNEISEKSEIFDDQFSVERPDGSNFTLKIRSTKLEDSAMYFCASSEVHGGDNYGYTFGSGTRLTVV.

The genes are TRBV9 and TRBJ2-1, with 10 bases matching TRBD1. Germline V CDR1 and CDR2: SGDLS, YYNGEE. Germline trimming cut 4 bases from V and 8 bases from J; bases unmatched to any gene: 6. The CDR3 extends over 14 amino acids. The CDR3 reads CASSPRTGGDEQFF. As DNA, the CDR3 is TGTGCCAGCAGCCCTCGGACAGGGGGGGATGAGCAGTTCTTC.

The rearrangement joins TRBV7-2 to TRBJ2-5; unclear D gene. V was trimmed by 2 bases and J by 5 bases, leaving 15 bases between them. The CDR3 consists of 15 residues. The germline V gene has CDR1 SGHTA and CDR2 FQGNSA. CDR3 DNA: TGTGCCAGCAGCTTAACTTGGGCCGGTGCGGAGACCCAGTACTTC. Translating gives CASSLTWAGAETQYF.

This clone has more than one count but fewer than ten. The chain carries TRBV4-1 and TRBJ2-2; 10 bases align to TRBD2. Germline CDR1 is MGHRA and CDR2 is YSYEKL. Trimming cost V 0 bases and J 6 bases; bases outside gene matches: 1. The CDR3 totals 15 residues. CDR3: CASSQDGTSAGELFF. The DNA of the CDR3 is TGCGCCAGCAGCCAAGACGGGACTAGCGCCGGGGAGCTGTTTTTT.

J is TRBJ2-2 and V is TRBV24-1, with 8 bases that match TRBD1. Germline values: CDR1 KGHDR, CDR2 SFDVKD. The CDR3 sequence is 14 residues long. V dropped 4 bases and J dropped 6; count of bases not matched to a gene: 3. The CDR3 sequence: CATSEWTGSGELFF. In DNA form, the CDR3 reads TGTGCCACCAGTGAGTGGACAGGGTCCGGGGAGCTGTTTTTT.

The CDR3 coding sequence is TGTGCCAGCTCACCACGGGCAGGGGCGGGTCAGCCCCAGCATTTT. It codes for CASSPRAGAGQPQHF. V is TRBV18 and J is TRBJ1-5, with D possibly matching TRBD1 (6 bases). Germline V lookup: CDR1 KGHSH, CDR2 LQKENI. Trimming took 1 base from V and 6 from J, leaving 13 bases between them. This CDR3 comprises 15 residues.

The V call is TRBV4-1, the J call TRBJ1-1, with 9 bases lining up with TRBD1. Trimming at V came to 0 bases and at J to 2 bases, leaving 7 bases not matched to a gene. CDR3 length: 17 amino acids. Per germline, CDR1 MGHRA and CDR2 YSYEKL. The CDR3 region has the DNA TGCGCCAGCAGCCAAGATCAGGGGGACAGGGTAAACACTGAAGCTTTCTTT. Translation gives CASSQDQGDRVNTEAFF.